This is a list of T cell receptor beta chains from one sample in a study of cytomegalovirus exposure and HLA in healthy donors. Clones were read by immunoSEQ multiplex PCR, and TCRdb kept only the in-frame ones, dropping some. The sample comprises about 94,000 clones, roughly three fifths of which are singletons, and 3.9% rests with the top ten. The specimen was PBMCs. The origin of the receptors is a man aged 25 to 40 in good health and CMV-seronegative. CDR3s include the opening cysteine and the closing phenylalanine or tryptophan. A D gene is named only where the DNA matches it firmly. Clone sizes are given selectively: once, few, many, or a class where the clone is expanded.

d_call	v_call	j_call	clone_size	cdr3_nt	cdr3_aa
TRBD1	TRBV11-3	TRBJ2-7	NA	TGTGCCAGCAGCCCAAGGACAGGGGGCGGCGAGCAGTACTTC	CASSPRTGGGEQYF
TRBD1	TRBV6-1	TRBJ2-4	few	TGTGCCAGCAGTGAAGCGGGGACAGGGAAATTTGTCATTCAGTACTTC	CASSEAGTGKFVIQYF
NA	TRBV18	TRBJ2-2	NA	TGTGCCAGCTCACCACGAGAACCGAACACCGGGGAGCTGTTTTTT	CASSPREPNTGELFF
NA	TRBV7-9	TRBJ1-2	few	TGTGCCAGCAGCTTAGATGTCGACTATGGCTACACCTTC	CASSLDVDYGYTF
TRBD1	TRBV18	TRBJ1-1	few	TGTGCCAGCTCACCGGGACAGGATACTGAAGCTTTCTTT	CASSPGQDTEAFF
TRBD1	TRBV7-2	TRBJ2-3	NA	TGTGCCAGCAGCTCTCGGGGACAGGTGACAGATACGCAGTATTTT	CASSSRGQVTDTQYF
NA	TRBV10-3	TRBJ2-1	NA	TGTGCCATCAGTGAGAGTCCAGATGGTAGAGGAAATGAGCAGTTCTTC	CAISESPDGRGNEQFF
TRBD2	TRBV15	TRBJ2-7	NA	TGTGCCACCAGCACCAAAGGACTAGCGGGAGTTGTGTACGAGCAGTACTTC	CATSTKGLAGVVYEQYF
TRBD1	TRBV5-1	TRBJ1-5	NA	TGCGCCAGCAGCTGGGGGCCCGGGACAGGGGCGGATCAGCCCCAGCATTTT	CASSWGPGTGADQPQHF
NA	TRBV7-2	TRBJ1-5	NA	TGTGCCAGCAGCTTAGTGGGGAGGGGGAGCAATCAGCCCCAGCATTTT	CASSLVGRGSNQPQHF
TRBD2	TRBV30	TRBJ2-2	NA	TGTGCCTGGGGGGGGGTTACCGGGGAGCTGTTTTTT	CAWGGVTGELFF
TRBD1	TRBV6-4	TRBJ2-3	NA	TGTGCCAGCAGGAAAGACAGGGGGTCGGTAGATACGCAGTATTTT	CASRKDRGSVDTQYF
TRBD2	TRBV5-1	TRBJ2-2	NA	TGCGCCAGCAGCTTCGGGAGGACGAACACCGGGGAGCTGTTTTTT	CASSFGRTNTGELFF
NA	TRBV7-2	TRBJ1-3	NA	TGTGCCAGCAGCTTAGCCACAGGGCAACCAAACACCATATATTTT	CASSLATGQPNTIYF
NA	TRBV7-9	TRBJ2-7	few	TGTGCCAGCAGCTTGGTTGTGGGGGGCTACGAGCAGTACTTC	CASSLVVGGYEQYF
TRBD2	TRBV9	TRBJ2-1	NA	TGTGCCAGCCGACGACTAGCGGGAGACTTCGGTGAGCAGTTCTTC	CASRRLAGDFGEQFF
NA	TRBV10-1	TRBJ2-7	NA	TGCGCCAGCAGTCCCCCCGGGTTCTCCTACGAGCAGTACTTC	CASSPPGFSYEQYF
NA	TRBV19	TRBJ2-1	NA	TGTGCCAGTAGAAATCGGGGGAGCTCCTACAATGAGCAGTTCTTC	CASRNRGSSYNEQFF
TRBD2	TRBV20-1	TRBJ2-1	few	TGCAGTGCAATGACTAGCTTTGAGCAGTTCTTC	CSAMTSFEQFF
TRBD1	TRBV11-1	TRBJ1-1	NA	TGTGCCAGCAGCTTAGGAGGGGGCGCGAACACTGAAGCTTTCTTT	CASSLGGGANTEAFF
NA	TRBV7-2	TRBJ2-5	NA	TGTGCCAGCAGCTTAGTGGCGGCGCCCCAAGAGACCCAGTACTTC	CASSLVAAPQETQYF
TRBD1	TRBV23-1	TRBJ2-7	few	TGCGCCAGCAGTCAGGGGGACAGGGGAGGGGGGCAGTACTTC	CASSQGDRGGGQYF
TRBD2	TRBV10-3	TRBJ2-1	few	TGTGCCACCCGAATGGGGGGAGGGGACAATGAGCAGTTCTTC	CATRMGGGDNEQFF
NA	TRBV7-2	TRBJ1-2	NA	TGTGCCAGCAGCTTAGTCGGGGGGGACTATGGCTACACCTTC	CASSLVGGDYGYTF
TRBD1	TRBV28	TRBJ1-5	few	TGTGCCAGCAGCCAGGACAGGGATCCATATAGCAATCAGCCCCAGCATTTT	CASSQDRDPYSNQPQHF
NA	TRBV7-3	TRBJ2-3	NA	TGTGCCAGCAGCTCTTTAGGGGGAGCCGGGGCAGATACGCAGTATTTT	CASSSLGGAGADTQYF
NA	TRBV6-1	TRBJ2-7	NA	TGTGCCAGCAGTGAGATGGCAGGGGCCATCTACGAGCAGTACTTC	CASSEMAGAIYEQYF
TRBD2	TRBV28	TRBJ2-1	NA	TGTGCCAGCAGTTCGCTAGCGGGCAATGAGCAGTTCTTC	CASSSLAGNEQFF
NA	TRBV7-8	TRBJ2-5	NA	TGTGCCAGCAGCCACAGACAAGAGACCCAGTACTTC	CASSHRQETQYF
NA	TRBV4-3	TRBJ2-3	NA	TGCGCCAGCAGCCAAGTGAGAACAGATACGCAGTATTTT	CASSQVRTDTQYF
NA	TRBV18	TRBJ2-1	NA	TGTGCCAGCTCACCACTTTACGGGGAAAGCTCCTACAATGAGCAGTTCTTC	CASSPLYGESSYNEQFF
NA	TRBV7-9	TRBJ1-2	once	TGTTCCAGCAGCTCAGAAGCCAGGGGCTACACCTTC	CSSSSEARGYTF
TRBD2	TRBV29-1	TRBJ2-1	NA	TGCAGCGTTGTCCAGCGGGAGCGGAATGAGCAGTTCTTC	CSVVQRERNEQFF
TRBD1	TRBV7-9	TRBJ2-7	few	TGTGCCAGCAGCTTAACAGGACAGGGCTCATGGTACGAGCAGTACTTC	CASSLTGQGSWYEQYF
NA	TRBV15	TRBJ2-2	NA	TGTGCCACCAGCAGAGTTGGCGGCGTCCAAATCAATTCGAACACCGGGGAGCTGTTTTTT	CATSRVGGVQINSNTGELFF
NA	TRBV28	TRBJ2-3	NA	TGTGCCAGCAGTTTCGCGGGTACGCAGTATTTT	CASSFAGTQYF
NA	TRBV6-1	TRBJ1-1	NA	TGTGCCAGCACCGGGTGGGTTAACACTGAAGCTTTCTTT	CASTGWVNTEAFF
NA	TRBV14	TRBJ2-2	once	TGTGCCAGCAGCCAAGTTTGGGGGGCCGGGGAGCTGTTTTTT	CASSQVWGAGELFF
TRBD1	TRBV27	TRBJ2-7	once	TGTGCCAGCAGTTTAGGACAGGGGTACTCCTACGAGCAGTACTTC	CASSLGQGYSYEQYF
TRBD1	TRBV27	TRBJ1-6	NA	TGTGCCAGAGATCTATCCGGGACAGGGGTTTCACCCCTCCACTTT	CARDLSGTGVSPLHF
NA	TRBV18	TRBJ1-1	NA	TGTGCCAGCTCACCTCGGGAAGGCAACACTGAAGCTTTCTTT	CASSPREGNTEAFF
NA	TRBV7-6	TRBJ2-7	NA	TGTGCCAGCAGCCCGGACACGAGCTCCTACGAGCAGTACTTC	CASSPDTSSYEQYF
NA	TRBV19	TRBJ1-4	few	TGTGCCAGTAGAAACTCGGACCGGGGATGGGGTGAAAAACTGTTTTTT	CASRNSDRGWGEKLFF
TRBD1	TRBV14	TRBJ2-3	NA	TGTGCCAGCAGCCCTACAGGGGTGCATACGCAGTATTTT	CASSPTGVHTQYF
TRBD1	TRBV7-9	TRBJ2-3	NA	TGTGCCAGCAGCAAACAGGCTGGGACAGGGAGTGCAGATACGCAGTATTTT	CASSKQAGTGSADTQYF
TRBD2	TRBV10-3	TRBJ2-1	NA	TGTGCCATCAGGGGACTAGCGGACAATGAGCAGTTCTTC	CAIRGLADNEQFF
TRBD2	TRBV9	TRBJ2-3	few	TGTGCCAGCAGCGTAACAAAGGCTAGCGGGGGGGCCAGCACAGATACGCAGTATTTT	CASSVTKASGGASTDTQYF
TRBD1	TRBV7-9	TRBJ2-6	NA	TGTTCCAGCAGCTTACTGGGACAGAAGAACTCTGGGGCCAACGTCCTGACTTTC	CSSSLLGQKNSGANVLTF